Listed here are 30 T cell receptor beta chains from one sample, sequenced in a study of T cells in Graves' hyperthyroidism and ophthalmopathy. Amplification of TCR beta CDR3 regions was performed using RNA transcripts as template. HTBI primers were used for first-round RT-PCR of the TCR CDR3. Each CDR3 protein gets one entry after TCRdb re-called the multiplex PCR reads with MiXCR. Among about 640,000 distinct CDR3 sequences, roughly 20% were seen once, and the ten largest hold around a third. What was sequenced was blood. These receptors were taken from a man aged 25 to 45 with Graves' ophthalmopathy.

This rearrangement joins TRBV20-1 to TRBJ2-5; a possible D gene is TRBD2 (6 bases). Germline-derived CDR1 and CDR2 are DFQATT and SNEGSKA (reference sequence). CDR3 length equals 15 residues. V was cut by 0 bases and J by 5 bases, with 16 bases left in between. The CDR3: CSARDNGAGRETQYF. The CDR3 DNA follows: TGCAGTGCTAGAGATAATGGGGCAGGGAGGGAGACCCAGTACTTC.

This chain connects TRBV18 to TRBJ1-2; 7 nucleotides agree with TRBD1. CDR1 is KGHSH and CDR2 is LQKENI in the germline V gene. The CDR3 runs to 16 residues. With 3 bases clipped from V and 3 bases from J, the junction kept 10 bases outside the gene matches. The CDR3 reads CASSPSGQSRDYGYTF. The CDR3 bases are TGTGCCAGCTCACCTTCGGGACAGTCGAGGGACTATGGCTACACCTTC.

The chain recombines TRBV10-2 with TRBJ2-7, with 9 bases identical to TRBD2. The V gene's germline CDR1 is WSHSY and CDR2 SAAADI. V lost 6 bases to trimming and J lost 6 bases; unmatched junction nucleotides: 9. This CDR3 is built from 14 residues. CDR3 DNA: TGCGCCAGCAGGTCAGCGGGAGGCCGGATCGAGCAGTACTTC. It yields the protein CASRSAGGRIEQYF.

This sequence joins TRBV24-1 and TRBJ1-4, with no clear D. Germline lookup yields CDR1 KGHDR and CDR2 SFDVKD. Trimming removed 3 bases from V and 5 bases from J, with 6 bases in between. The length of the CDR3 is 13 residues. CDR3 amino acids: CATSDHTNEKLFF. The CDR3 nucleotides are TGTGCCACCAGTGATCACACCAATGAAAAACTGTTTTTT.

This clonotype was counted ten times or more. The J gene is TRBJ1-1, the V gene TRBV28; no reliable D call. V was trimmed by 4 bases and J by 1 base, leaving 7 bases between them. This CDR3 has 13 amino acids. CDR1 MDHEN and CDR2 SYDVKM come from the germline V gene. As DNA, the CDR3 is TGTGCCAGCAGTTCCCCAAGGAACACTGAAGCTTTCTTT. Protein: CASSSPRNTEAFF.

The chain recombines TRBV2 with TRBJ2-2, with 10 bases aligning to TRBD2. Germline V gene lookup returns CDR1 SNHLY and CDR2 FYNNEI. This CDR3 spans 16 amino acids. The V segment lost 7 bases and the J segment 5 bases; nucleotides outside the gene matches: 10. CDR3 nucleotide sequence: TGTGCCAGCATTTCGAGGACTAGCGGAGAGACCGGGGAGCTGTTTTTT. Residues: CASISRTSGETGELFF.

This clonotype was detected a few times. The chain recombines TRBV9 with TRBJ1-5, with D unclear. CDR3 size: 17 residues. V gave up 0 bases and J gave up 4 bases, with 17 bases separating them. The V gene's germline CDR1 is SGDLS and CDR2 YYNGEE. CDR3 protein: CASSVGPKYGSNQPQHF. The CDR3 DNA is TGTGCCAGCAGCGTAGGACCCAAGTACGGGAGTAATCAGCCCCAGCATTTT. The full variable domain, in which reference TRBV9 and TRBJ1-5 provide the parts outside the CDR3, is DSGVTQTPKHLITATGQRVTLRCSPRSGDLSVYWYQQSLDQGLQFLIQYYNGEERAKGNILERFSAQQFPDLHSELNLSSLELGDSALYFCASSVGPKYGSNQPQHFGDGTRLSIL.

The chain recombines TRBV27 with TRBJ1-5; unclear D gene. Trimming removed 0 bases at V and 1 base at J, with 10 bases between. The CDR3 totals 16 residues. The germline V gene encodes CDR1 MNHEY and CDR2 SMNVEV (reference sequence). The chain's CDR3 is CASSLSAGFSNQPQHF. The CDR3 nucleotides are TGTGCCAGCAGTTTATCGGCCGGGTTCAGCAATCAGCCCCAGCATTTT.

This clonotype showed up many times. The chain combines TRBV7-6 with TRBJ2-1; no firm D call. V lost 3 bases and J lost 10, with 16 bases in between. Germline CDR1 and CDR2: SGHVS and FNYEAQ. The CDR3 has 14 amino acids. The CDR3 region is CASSFARVSGEQFF. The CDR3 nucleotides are TGTGCCAGCAGCTTTGCCCGGGTGTCTGGGGAGCAGTTCTTC.

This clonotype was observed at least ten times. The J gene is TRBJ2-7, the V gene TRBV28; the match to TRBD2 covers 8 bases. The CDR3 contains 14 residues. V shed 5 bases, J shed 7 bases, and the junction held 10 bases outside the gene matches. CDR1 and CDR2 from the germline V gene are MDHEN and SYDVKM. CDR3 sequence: CASSLGGLVGEQYF. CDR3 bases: TGTGCCAGCAGTCTTGGGGGACTAGTGGGGGAGCAGTACTTC.

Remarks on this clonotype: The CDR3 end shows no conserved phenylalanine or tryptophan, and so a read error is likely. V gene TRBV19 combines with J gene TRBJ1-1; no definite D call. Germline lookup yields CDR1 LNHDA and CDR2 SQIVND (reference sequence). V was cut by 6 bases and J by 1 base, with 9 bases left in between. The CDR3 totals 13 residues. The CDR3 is CASRPTRNTEAFL. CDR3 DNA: TGTGCCAGTAGACCAACAAGGAACACTGAAGCTTTCTTG.

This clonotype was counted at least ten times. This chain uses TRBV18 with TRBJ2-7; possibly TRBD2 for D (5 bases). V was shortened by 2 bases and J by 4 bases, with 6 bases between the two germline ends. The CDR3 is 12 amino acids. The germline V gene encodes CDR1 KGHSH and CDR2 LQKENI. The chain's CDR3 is CASSPEGYEQYF. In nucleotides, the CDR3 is TGTGCCAGCTCACCAGAGGGTTACGAGCAGTACTTC.

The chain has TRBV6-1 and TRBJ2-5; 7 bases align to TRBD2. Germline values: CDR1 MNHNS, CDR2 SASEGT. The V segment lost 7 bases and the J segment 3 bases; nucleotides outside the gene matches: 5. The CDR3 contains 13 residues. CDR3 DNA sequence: TGTGCCAGCAAGCCGGGAGGAGAAGAGACCCAGTACTTC. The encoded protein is CASKPGGEETQYF.

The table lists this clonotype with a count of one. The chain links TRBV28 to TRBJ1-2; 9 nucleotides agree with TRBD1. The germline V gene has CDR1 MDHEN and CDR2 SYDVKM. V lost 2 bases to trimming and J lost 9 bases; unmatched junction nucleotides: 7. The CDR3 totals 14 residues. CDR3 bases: TGTGCCAGCAGTTTAAGTGGACAGGGGTATCGCTACACCTTC. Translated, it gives CASSLSGQGYRYTF.

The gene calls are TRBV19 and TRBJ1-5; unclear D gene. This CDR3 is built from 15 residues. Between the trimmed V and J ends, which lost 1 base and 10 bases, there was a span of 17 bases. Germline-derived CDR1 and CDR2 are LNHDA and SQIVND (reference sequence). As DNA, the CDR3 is TGTGCCAGTAGTATAGGGAACGCGCCTCCCCGACCCCAGCATTTT. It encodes CASSIGNAPPRPQHF. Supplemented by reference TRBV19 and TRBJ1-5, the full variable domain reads DGGITQSPKYLFRKEGQNVTLSCEQNLNHDAMYWYRQDPGQGLRLIYYSQIVNDFQKGDIAEGYSVSREKKESFPLTVTSAQKNPTAFYLCASSIGNAPPRPQHFGDGTRLSIL.

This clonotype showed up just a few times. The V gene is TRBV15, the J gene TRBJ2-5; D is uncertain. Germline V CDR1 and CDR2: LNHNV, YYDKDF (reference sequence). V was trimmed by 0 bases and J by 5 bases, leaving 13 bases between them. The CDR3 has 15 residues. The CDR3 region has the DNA TGTGCCACCAGCAGAGATAACCGGATTTGGGAGACCCAGTACTTC. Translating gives CATSRDNRIWETQYF.

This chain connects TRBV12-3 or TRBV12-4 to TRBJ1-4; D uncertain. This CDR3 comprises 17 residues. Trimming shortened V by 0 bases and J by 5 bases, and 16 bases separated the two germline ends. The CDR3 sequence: CASSLARLISQNEKLFF. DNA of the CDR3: TGTGCCAGCAGTTTAGCGCGGTTAATATCGCAGAATGAAAAACTGTTTTTT.

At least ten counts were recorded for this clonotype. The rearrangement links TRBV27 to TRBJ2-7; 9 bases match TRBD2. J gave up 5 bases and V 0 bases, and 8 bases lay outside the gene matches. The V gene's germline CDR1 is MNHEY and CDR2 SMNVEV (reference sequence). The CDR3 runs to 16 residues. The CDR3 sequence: CASSLSSASGIDEQYF. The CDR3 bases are TGTGCCAGCAGTTTATCGTCGGCTAGCGGGATCGACGAGCAGTACTTC.

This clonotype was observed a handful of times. The CDR3 reads CATSREILGNRGSLYF. The CDR3 DNA is TGTGCCACCAGCAGAGAAATTTTGGGGAACAGGGGCTCGCTATATTTT. This sequence joins TRBV15 and TRBJ1-3; TRBD1 agrees at 7 bases. J was trimmed by 14 bases and V by 0 bases; bases with no gene match: 16. CDR1 is LNHNV, CDR2 YYDKDF, per germline (reference sequence). The length of the CDR3 is 16 residues.

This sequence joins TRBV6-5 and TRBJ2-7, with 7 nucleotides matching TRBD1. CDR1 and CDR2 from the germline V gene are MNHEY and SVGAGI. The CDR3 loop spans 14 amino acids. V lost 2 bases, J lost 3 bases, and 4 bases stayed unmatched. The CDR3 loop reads CASSYGGQIYEQYF. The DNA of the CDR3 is TGTGCCAGCAGTTACGGGGGACAGATCTACGAGCAGTACTTC.

The CDR3 loop is CSAREDPSSGRDEQYF. CDR3 coding DNA: TGCAGTGCTAGAGAAGACCCCTCTAGCGGGAGGGACGAGCAGTACTTC. The genes are TRBV20-1 and TRBJ2-7; the match to TRBD2 covers 12 bases. Germline CDR1 reads DFQATT; CDR2 reads SNEGSKA (reference sequence). Trimming removed 0 bases from V and 5 bases from J; junction bases left unmatched: 8. This CDR3 region has 16 residues.

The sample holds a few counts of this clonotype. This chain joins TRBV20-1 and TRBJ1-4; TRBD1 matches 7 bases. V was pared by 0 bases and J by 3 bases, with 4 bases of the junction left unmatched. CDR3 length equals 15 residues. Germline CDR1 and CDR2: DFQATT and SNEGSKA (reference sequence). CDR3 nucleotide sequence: TGCAGTGCTAGAGATCCGGGACAGTCTAATGAAAAACTGTTTTTT. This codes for CSARDPGQSNEKLFF.

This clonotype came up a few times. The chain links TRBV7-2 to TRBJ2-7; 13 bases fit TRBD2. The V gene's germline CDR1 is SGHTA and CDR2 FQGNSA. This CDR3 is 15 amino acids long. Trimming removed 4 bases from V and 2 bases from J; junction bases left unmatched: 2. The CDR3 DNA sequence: TGTGCCAGCAGCTGGACTAGCGGGAGACCCTACGAGCAGTACTTC. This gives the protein CASSWTSGRPYEQYF.

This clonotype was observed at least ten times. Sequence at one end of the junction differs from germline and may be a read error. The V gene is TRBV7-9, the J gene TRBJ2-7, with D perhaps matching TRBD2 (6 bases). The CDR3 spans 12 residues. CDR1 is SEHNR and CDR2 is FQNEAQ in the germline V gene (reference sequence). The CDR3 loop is CASSLADYEQYF. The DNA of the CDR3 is TGTGCCAGCAGTTTAGCGGACTACGAGCAGTACTTC.

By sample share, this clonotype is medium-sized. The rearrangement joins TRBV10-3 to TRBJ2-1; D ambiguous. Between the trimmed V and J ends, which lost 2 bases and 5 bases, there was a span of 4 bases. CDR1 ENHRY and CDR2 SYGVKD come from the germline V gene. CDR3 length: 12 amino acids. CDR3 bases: TGTGCCATCAGTGAGCTTGACAATGAGCAGTTCTTC. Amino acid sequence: CAISELDNEQFF.

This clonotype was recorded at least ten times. This CDR3 reads CAWSVGTLSNQPQHF. The CDR3, as DNA: TGTGCCTGGAGTGTAGGTACCCTTAGCAATCAGCCCCAGCATTTT. The V call is TRBV30, the J call TRBJ1-5; no firm D call. Trimming left V 0 bases short and J 0 bases short, with 9 bases between. The CDR3 totals 15 residues. Per the germline V gene, CDR1 is GTSNPN and CDR2 is SVGIG (reference sequence).

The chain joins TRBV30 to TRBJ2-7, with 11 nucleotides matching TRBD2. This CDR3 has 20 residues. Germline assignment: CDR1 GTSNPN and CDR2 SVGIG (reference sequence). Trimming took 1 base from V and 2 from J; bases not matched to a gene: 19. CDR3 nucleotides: TGTGCCTGGAGTGGAACAGGGGAAACTAGCGGGAGACGGAGGACCTACGAGCAGTACTTC. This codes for CAWSGTGETSGRRRTYEQYF.

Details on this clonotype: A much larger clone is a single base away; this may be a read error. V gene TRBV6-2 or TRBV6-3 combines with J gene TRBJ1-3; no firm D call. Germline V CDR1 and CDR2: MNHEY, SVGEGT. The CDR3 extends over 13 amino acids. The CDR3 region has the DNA TGTGCCAGCAGTTACAGCTCTGGAAACGCCATATATTTT. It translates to CASSYSSGNAIYF.

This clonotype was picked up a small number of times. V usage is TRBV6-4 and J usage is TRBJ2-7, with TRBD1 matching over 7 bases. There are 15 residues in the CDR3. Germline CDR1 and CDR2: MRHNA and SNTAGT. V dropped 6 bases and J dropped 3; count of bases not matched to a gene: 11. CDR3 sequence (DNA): TGTGCCAGCAGATCCGGACAGAGGGGGCGCTACGAGCAGTACTTC. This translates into CASRSGQRGRYEQYF.

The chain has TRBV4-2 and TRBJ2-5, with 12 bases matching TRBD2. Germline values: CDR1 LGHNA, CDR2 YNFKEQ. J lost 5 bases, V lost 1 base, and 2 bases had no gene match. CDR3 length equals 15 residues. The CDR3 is CASSQGTSGKETQYF. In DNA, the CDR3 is TGTGCCAGCAGCCAAGGGACTAGCGGGAAGGAGACCCAGTACTTC.